This T cell receptor beta chain appears in the sequencing data of a study of blood T cells in healthy people across ages (dated by TCRdb to 2014 to 2015). Turning to the overall study: In model experiments, template switching captured roughly one uniquely barcoded TCR beta cDNA molecule for every two T cells. Using the same blood draw, the study looked at two additional independent replicas of 1 million unique cDNA reads for two donors, one aged 18 to 30 and the other aged 80 or older. The study measured age-related changes in TCR beta repertoire diversity using deep sequencing normalized with unique cDNA molecular identifiers. To avoid experimental bias, donors of different ages were distributed randomly across sequencing lanes. The donors were split into four age groups: young (average about 15 years), middle-aged (about 40), aged (over 55) and long-lived (roughly 86).

In the case of this clonotype: What this receptor recognizes is not known. At one end the junction does not follow the germline gene, possibly because of a read error.

The paper as a whole reports these results and caveats: Because the CMV infection status of the donors was unknown, age-related changes in expanded clonotypes may potentially have been confounded. Because profiling used bulk unsorted PBMCs, naive and antigen-experienced compartments could not be compared conclusively. The percentage of naive T cells measured by flow cytometry correlated strongly with observed TCR beta diversity. Observed TCR beta diversity per million T cells fell roughly linearly with age, and a significant reduction was already apparent by age around 40. Compared with the aged group, more naive CD4+ T cells, fewer expanded clones and increased TCR diversity were shown by the long-lived group, suggesting age selection. Estimates of total diversity from one million sequenced T cells were regarded as lower bounds and underestimates.

CDR1 and CDR2, looked up from the germline V gene, are SGHAT and FQNNGV. Spanning cysteine to phenylalanine, the CDR3 consists of 17 amino acids. The retained sequence is limited to the CDR3, 51 bases, with the frame set at the first base. The library was obtained by 5' RACE. Instrument used: Illumina HiSeq 2500. A second PCR of roughly 7 to 11 cycles was performed with a sample-barcoded 5' primer and a J-beta primer mix. Each TCR beta cDNA molecule received a unique molecular identifier from a template-switch 5' adaptor carrying 12 random nucleotides. Each sample yielded at least 3 million CDR3-containing paired-end reads. First-strand cDNA was synthesized from all RNA with the Mint cDNA synthesis kit, primed by a TRBC-specific oligonucleotide. All cDNA was treated with uracil-DNA glycosylase and then went through a first 18-cycle PCR with the universal primers M1SS and BC2_uni_R. As for how the authors treated the data: For normalization, 1 million high-quality reads were randomly selected from each sample, with every read carrying a distinct molecular identifier. Reads sharing molecular identifiers were discarded rather than binned into consensus sequences. MiTCR, run with a Q25 quality threshold and the strictest error-elimination algorithm, handled CDR3 identification, clonotype clustering and error correction. Lower-bound total TCR beta diversity was estimated with a nonparametric unseen species model using Euler transformation. Starting from the raw public reads, TCRdb applied fastp trimming at Q25, assembled clones with MiXCR and retained in-frame beta chains. Rows are combined by CDR3 protein, so each entry shows the most common genes and DNA. What appears here as the V and J calls and clone size reflects TCRdb's work, not the paper's. This sample lists 600,000 or so distinct CDR3 sequences; about 30% were detected once. The ten most abundant clones make up around 16% of the sample.

The roughly 39 donors, aged about 6 to 90 years, were systemically healthy Caucasian individuals from Russia. Ten milliliters of peripheral blood were drawn from each donor into EDTA-treated Vacutainer tubes. Ficoll-Paque density-gradient centrifugation was used to isolate PBMCs, with at least 6.5 million per sample. Total RNA, at least 6 micrograms per sample, was extracted from PBMCs with Trizol reagent. For every donor, flow cytometry on a PBMC aliquot measured the percentage of naive CD45RAhigh/CD27high T cells. What was sequenced was blood. The V gene is TRBV11-2 and the J gene is TRBJ2-1; a tentative D match to TRBD2 spans 5 bases. The receptor's source is a woman of 80 years or more in good health. The base sequence is TGTGCCAGCAACTTAGAGAGAGCGGCCTCTTTCTACAATGAGCAGTTCTTC. Its amino acids are CASNLERAASFYNEQFF.